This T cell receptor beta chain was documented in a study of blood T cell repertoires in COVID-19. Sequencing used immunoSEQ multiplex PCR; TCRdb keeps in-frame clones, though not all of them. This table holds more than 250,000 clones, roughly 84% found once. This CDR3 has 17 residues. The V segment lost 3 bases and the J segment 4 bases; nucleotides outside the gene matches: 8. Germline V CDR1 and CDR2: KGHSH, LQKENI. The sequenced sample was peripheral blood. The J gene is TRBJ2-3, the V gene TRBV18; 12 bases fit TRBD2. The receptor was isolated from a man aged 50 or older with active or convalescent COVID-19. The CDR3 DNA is TGTGCCAGCTCACCGAGACTAGCGGGAGATAGCGCAGATACGCAGTATTTT. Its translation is CASSPRLAGDSADTQYF. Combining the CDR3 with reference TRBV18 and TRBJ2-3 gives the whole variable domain NAGVMQNPRHLVRRRGQEARLRCSPMKGHSHVYWYRQLPEEGLKFMVYLQKENIIDESGMPKERFSAEFPKEGPSILRIQQVVRGDSAAYFCASSPRLAGDSADTQYFGPGTRLTVL.